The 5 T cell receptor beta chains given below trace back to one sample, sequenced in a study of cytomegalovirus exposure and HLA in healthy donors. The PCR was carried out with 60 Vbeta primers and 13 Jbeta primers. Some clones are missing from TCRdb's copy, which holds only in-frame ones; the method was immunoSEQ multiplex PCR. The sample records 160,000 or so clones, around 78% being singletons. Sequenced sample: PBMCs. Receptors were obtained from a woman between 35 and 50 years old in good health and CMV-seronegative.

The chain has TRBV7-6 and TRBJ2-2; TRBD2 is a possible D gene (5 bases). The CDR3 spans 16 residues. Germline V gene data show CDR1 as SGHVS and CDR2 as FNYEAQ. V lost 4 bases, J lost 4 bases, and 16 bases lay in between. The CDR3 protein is CASSSTPDFPTGELFF. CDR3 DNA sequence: TGTGCCAGCAGCTCCACCCCGGACTTCCCCACCGGGGAGCTGTTTTTT.

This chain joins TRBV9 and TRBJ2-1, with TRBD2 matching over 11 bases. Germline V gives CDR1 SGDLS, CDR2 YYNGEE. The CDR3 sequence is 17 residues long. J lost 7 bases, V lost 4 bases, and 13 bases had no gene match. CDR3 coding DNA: TGTGCCAGCAGCCTTGGGACTAGCGGATTCCAGGGGAATGAGCAGTTCTTC. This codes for CASSLGTSGFQGNEQFF. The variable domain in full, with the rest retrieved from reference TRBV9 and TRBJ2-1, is DSGVTQTPKHLITATGQRVTLRCSPRSGDLSVYWYQQSLDQGLQFLIQYYNGEERAKGNILERFSAQQFPDLHSELNLSSLELGDSALYFCASSLGTSGFQGNEQFFGPGTRLTVL.

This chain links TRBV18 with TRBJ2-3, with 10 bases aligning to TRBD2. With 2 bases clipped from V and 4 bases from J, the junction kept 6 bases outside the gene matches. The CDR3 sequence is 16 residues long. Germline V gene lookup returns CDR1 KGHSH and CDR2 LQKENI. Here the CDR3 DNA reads TGTGCCAGCTCACCAGGGGCAGCGGGAGGGCCAGATACGCAGTATTTT. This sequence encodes CASSPGAAGGPDTQYF.

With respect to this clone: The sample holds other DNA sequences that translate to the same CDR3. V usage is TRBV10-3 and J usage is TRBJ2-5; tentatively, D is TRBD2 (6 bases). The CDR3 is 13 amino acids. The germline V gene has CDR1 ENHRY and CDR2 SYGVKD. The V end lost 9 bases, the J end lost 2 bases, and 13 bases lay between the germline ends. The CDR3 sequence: CAITRDLQETQYF. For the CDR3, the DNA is TGTGCCATTACCCGGGACTTGCAAGAGACCCAGTACTTC.

CDR3 coding DNA: TGTGCCAGCACCTCTTCCGCGGGGTCCTACGAGCAGTACTTC. It yields the protein CASTSSAGSYEQYF. The chain carries TRBV7-9 and TRBJ2-7; D is possibly TRBD2 (6 bases). Germline V gene sequence: CDR1 SEHNR, CDR2 FQNEAQ (reference sequence). The CDR3 spans 14 residues. V gave up 7 bases and J gave up 1 base, with 14 bases separating them.